One sample yielded the 29 T cell receptor beta chains listed below, sequenced in a study of shared clonotypes between healthy human individuals. The protocol was immunoSEQ multiplex PCR, while the TCRdb copy is restricted to in-frame clones and leaves out a portion. This sample has 2 million to 3 million clones; roughly 93% occur once, and the top ten carry around 0.37%. The sample comprised naive CD4+ T cells from PBMCs. Subset specified: CD45RA+ positively selected. The source is a man in his late teens or twenties in good health. Some clones in this sample may be carry-over from other donors' samples.

Comments on this clone: Other nucleotide sequences from this sample produce the same CDR3. The chain recombines TRBV5-1 with TRBJ2-5; D possibly corresponds to TRBD2 (6 bases). This CDR3 is 14 amino acids long. CDR1 is SGHRS and CDR2 is YFSETQ in the germline V gene. The V and J ends lost 0 bases and 4 bases respectively, with 10 bases between them. This chain's CDR3 is CASSLERGGETQYF. CDR3 DNA sequence: TGCGCCAGCAGCTTGGAACGGGGAGGAGAGACCCAGTACTTC.

The rearrangement uses TRBV7-8 and TRBJ2-4; weak D call: TRBD1 (6 bases). CDR1 and CDR2 (germline): SGHVS, FQNEAQ. This CDR3 spans 15 amino acids. With 4 bases removed from V and 3 bases from J, the gap between germline ends came to 13 bases. The CDR3 loop is CASSSDRFVKNIQYF. CDR3 DNA sequence: TGTGCCAGCAGCTCAGACAGGTTCGTCAAAAACATTCAGTACTTC.

The chain joins TRBV7-8 to TRBJ2-7, with 10 bases aligning to TRBD1. Germline lookup yields CDR1 SGHVS and CDR2 FQNEAQ. V lost 1 base, J lost 5 bases, and 2 bases stayed unmatched. This CDR3 has 14 amino acids. CDR3 in amino acids: CASSLGGTGDEQYF. The DNA of the CDR3 is TGTGCCAGCAGCTTAGGTGGGACAGGGGACGAGCAGTACTTC.

The CDR3 protein is CAWSVNLFYGYTF. For the CDR3, the DNA is TGTGCCTGGAGTGTGAACCTTTTCTATGGCTACACCTTC. This sequence joins TRBV30 and TRBJ1-2; D is unresolved. V lost 0 bases to trimming and J lost 4 bases, with 9 bases between them. The CDR3 is 13 residues long. Germline V gene sequence: CDR1 GTSNPN, CDR2 SVGIG (reference sequence). The entire variable domain, with the rest obtained from reference TRBV30 and TRBJ1-2, is as follows: SQTIHQWPATLVQPVGSPLSLECTVEGTSNPNLYWYRQAAGRGLQLLFYSVGIGQISSEVPQNLSASRPQDRQFILSSKKLLLSDSGFYLCAWSVNLFYGYTFGSGTRLTVV.

The genes are TRBV5-1 and TRBJ2-7, with D unclear. This CDR3 contains 14 residues. V was shortened by 1 base and J by 0 bases, with 8 bases between the two germline ends. Germline V gives CDR1 SGHRS, CDR2 YFSETQ. CDR3 coding DNA: TGCGCCAGCAGCTTGATTGCCAGCTCCTACGAGCAGTACTTC. It is translated as CASSLIASSYEQYF.

This chain uses TRBV2 with TRBJ2-5; D ambiguous. Near its end, the DNA agrees better with TRBJ2-7, so the J call may be wrong. The germline CDR1 and CDR2 sequences are SNHLY and FYNNEI. The CDR3 runs 12 residues. In DNA, the CDR3 is TGTGCCAGCAGCCCCACATCCTACGAGCAGTACTTC. This gives the protein CASSPTSYEQYF.

This clone occurred a few times. The same CDR3 can be traced to other DNA sequences in this sample. The chain uses TRBV5-1 and TRBJ1-1, with 7 bases identical to TRBD1. Germline trimming cut 4 bases from V and 4 bases from J; bases unmatched to any gene: 7. The CDR3 runs 14 residues. The germline V gene has CDR1 SGHRS and CDR2 YFSETQ. The CDR3 region is CASSPDRVGTEAFF. DNA for the CDR3: TGCGCCAGCAGCCCAGACAGGGTAGGCACTGAAGCTTTCTTT.

The V call is TRBV28, the J call TRBJ1-2; 8 bases match TRBD1. Germline CDR1 reads MDHEN; CDR2 reads SYDVKM. V lost 3 bases and J lost 2; bases outside the gene matches: 2. This CDR3 region has 14 residues. The CDR3 DNA is TGTGCCAGCAGTTTCAGGACAGGGAACTATGGCTACACCTTC. Amino acid sequence: CASSFRTGNYGYTF.

The rearrangement uses TRBV2 and TRBJ2-1; D possibly corresponds to TRBD2 (5 bases). From germline, CDR1 is SNHLY and CDR2 FYNNEI. This CDR3 is 15 amino acids long. V gave up 5 bases and J gave up 0 bases, with 11 bases separating them. The CDR3 protein is CASSTDFSSYNEQFF. As DNA, the CDR3 is TGTGCCAGCAGTACGGACTTTAGCTCCTACAATGAGCAGTTCTTC.

Comment on this clone: Other DNA sequences in the sample encode the same CDR3. CDR3: CASSYGYTQYF. CDR3 bases: TGTGCCAGCAGTTACGGCTATACGCAGTATTTT. This chain uses TRBV6-5 with TRBJ2-3; no clear D. CDR3 length: 11 residues. Between the trimmed V and J ends, which lost 2 bases and 7 bases, there was a span of 4 bases. Germline V gives CDR1 MNHEY, CDR2 SVGAGI.

The rearrangement uses TRBV9 and TRBJ1-2; tentative D call: TRBD1 (5 bases). Germline V gene data show CDR1 as SGDLS and CDR2 as YYNGEE. This CDR3 comprises 16 residues. V lost 5 bases to trimming and J lost 5 bases, with 22 bases between them. The CDR3 nucleotides are TGTGCCAGCAGTAACGGGCCGGGCCCGGGGGTTTATGGCTACACCTTC. It codes for CASSNGPGPGVYGYTF.

This clone appeared once. The same CDR3 arises from other DNA sequences in this sample as well. This chain links TRBV7-2 with TRBJ2-3; TRBD2 aligns across 7 bases. The CDR3 runs 14 residues. With 3 bases clipped from V and 4 bases from J, the junction kept 4 bases outside the gene matches. Germline CDR1 is SGHTA and CDR2 is FQGNSA. The chain's CDR3 is CASSLRAGADTQYF. CDR3 DNA sequence: TGTGCCAGCAGCTTGAGGGCGGGGGCAGATACGCAGTATTTT.

The rearrangement uses TRBV7-2 and TRBJ1-1; the D is unclear. Trimming removed 5 bases from V and 1 base from J, with 14 bases in between. Germline CDR1 is SGHTA and CDR2 is FQGNSA. The CDR3 is 15 amino acids. CDR3 sequence reads: CASSRPRVGNTEAFF. The CDR3 DNA reads TGTGCCAGCAGCCGCCCCCGGGTGGGGAACACTGAAGCTTTCTTT.

The chain combines TRBV6-5 with TRBJ1-2, with D unclear. The germline CDR1 and CDR2 sequences are MNHEY and SVGAGI. Trimming shortened V by 5 bases and J by 2 bases, and 9 bases separated the two germline ends. There are 13 residues in the CDR3. The CDR3 sequence: CASSDDKNYGYTF. DNA of the CDR3: TGTGCCAGCAGTGACGACAAGAACTATGGCTACACCTTC.

The rearrangement links TRBV5-1 to TRBJ2-1; 9 bases align to TRBD2. The germline V gene encodes CDR1 SGHRS and CDR2 YFSETQ. The CDR3 runs to 19 residues. The V gene end was trimmed by 3 bases and the J gene end by 0 bases; junction bases not matched to a gene: 13. CDR3 sequence: CASSSFRSGSLSSYNEQFF. CDR3 DNA sequence: TGCGCCAGCAGCTCCTTTCGTAGCGGGAGTTTAAGCTCCTACAATGAGCAGTTCTTC.

The chain recombines TRBV28 with TRBJ2-3, with TRBD2 matching 10 bases. There are 17 residues in the CDR3. The J segment lost 2 bases and the V segment lost 5 bases, leaving 10 bases of the junction unmatched. The germline V gene has CDR1 MDHEN and CDR2 SYDVKM. The chain's CDR3 is CASSPRPLAGTTDTQYF. The CDR3 nucleotides are TGTGCCAGCAGTCCACGGCCACTAGCGGGGACCACAGATACGCAGTATTTT.

CDR3 loop: CASSPGTSGRSEQFF. The CDR3 coding sequence is TGTGCCAGCAGCCCCGGGACTAGCGGGAGAAGCGAGCAGTTCTTC. This sequence joins TRBV5-4 and TRBJ2-1; TRBD2 agrees at 14 bases. Germline-derived CDR1 and CDR2 are SGHNT and YYREEE (reference sequence). The V gene end was trimmed by 4 bases and the J gene end by 10 bases; junction bases not matched to a gene: 7. The CDR3 is 15 residues long.

V usage is TRBV4-1 and J usage is TRBJ2-5; D remains unclear. The V and J ends lost 2 bases and 4 bases respectively, with 14 bases between them. This CDR3 is built from 15 residues. The germline gives CDR1 MGHRA, CDR2 YSYEKL. In DNA form, the CDR3 reads TGCGCCAGCAGCCAAACTGAACTCCCCCCAGAGACCCAGTACTTC. Translation gives CASSQTELPPETQYF.

On this clone itself: Other DNA sequences of this sample code for an identical CDR3. The J gene is TRBJ2-3, the V gene TRBV5-1, with TRBD2 as a possible D gene (5 bases). V lost 4 bases to trimming and J lost 4 bases, with 10 bases between them. The germline V gene has CDR1 SGHRS and CDR2 YFSETQ. There are 13 residues in the CDR3. The CDR3 sequence: CASSPGSADTQYF. The DNA of the CDR3 is TGCGCCAGCAGCCCTGGGAGTGCAGATACGCAGTATTTT.

The V call is TRBV30, the J call TRBJ2-5; tentatively, D is TRBD1 (6 bases). The CDR3 length is 15 residues. V lost 0 bases and J 5 bases, leaving 16 bases between the germline ends. Germline CDR1 is GTSNPN and CDR2 is SVGIG (reference sequence). CDR3 in DNA: TGTGCCTGGAGTGTTGGGCAGGGGCGGAGGGAGACCCAGTACTTC. It specifies CAWSVGQGRRETQYF.

As concerns this clone: The same CDR3 can be traced to other DNA sequences in this sample. The chain combines TRBV5-4 with TRBJ2-1, with TRBD2 as a possible D gene (5 bases). The CDR3 length is 15 residues. Trimming removed 1 base from V and 0 bases from J, with 8 bases in between. Germline CDR1 and CDR2: SGHNT and YYREEE (reference sequence). CDR3 nucleotide sequence: TGTGCCAGCAGCTTGCAGCGGAGCTCCTACAATGAGCAGTTCTTC. This encodes CASSLQRSSYNEQFF.

With regard to this clone: Germline and junction disagree at one end, which may indicate a read error. J is TRBJ2-1 and V is TRBV4-1; 7 nucleotides match TRBD2. This CDR3 has 12 residues. CDR1 is MGHRA, CDR2 YSYEKL, per germline. CDR3 in amino acids: CASSQVSGMAIF. The DNA of the CDR3 is TGCGCCAGCAGCCAAGTGAGCGGGATGGCGATCTTC.

This sequence joins TRBV28 and TRBJ1-1, with 9 bases identical to TRBD1. The CDR3 loop spans 15 amino acids. J lost 4 bases, V lost 1 base, and 4 bases had no gene match. The V gene's germline CDR1 is MDHEN and CDR2 SYDVKM. In nucleotides, the CDR3 is TGTGCCAGCAGTTTATTGGGGACAGGGTTCACTGAAGCTTTCTTT. Translated, it gives CASSLLGTGFTEAFF.

V gene TRBV14 combines with J gene TRBJ2-5; 8 bases map to TRBD2. This CDR3 comprises 16 residues. The junction had 4 bases not matched to a gene; V was cut back by 1 base and J by 0 bases. The V gene's germline CDR1 is SGHDN and CDR2 FVKESK. Here the CDR3 DNA reads TGTGCCAGCAGCCAAGCGGTAGCGGGATACCAAGAGACCCAGTACTTC. Translated, it gives CASSQAVAGYQETQYF. Complete variable domain (other parts from reference TRBV14 and TRBJ2-5): EAGVTQFPSHSVIEKGQTVTLRCDPISGHDNLYWYRRVMGKEIKFLLHFVKESKQDESGMPNNRFLAERTGGTYSTLKVQPAELEDSGVYFCASSQAVAGYQETQYFGPGTRLLVL.

The chain joins TRBV5-1 to TRBJ2-3, with TRBD2 as a possible D gene (5 bases). The V and J ends lost 5 bases and 0 bases respectively, with 13 bases between them. Per the germline V gene, CDR1 is SGHRS and CDR2 is YFSETQ. CDR3 size: 15 residues. The CDR3 region has the DNA TGCGCCAGCAGTATGGGGAGTTTCAGCACAGATACGCAGTATTTT. Translating it yields CASSMGSFSTDTQYF. Full variable domain (outside the CDR3, taken from reference TRBV5-1 and TRBJ2-3): KAGVTQTPRYLIKTRGQQVTLSCSPISGHRSVSWYQQTPGQGLQFLFEYFSETQRNKGNFPGRFSGRQFSNSRSEMNVSTLELGDSALYLCASSMGSFSTDTQYFGPGTRLTVL.

The rearrangement uses TRBV28 and TRBJ2-7; either TRBD1 or TRBD2 may supply D (6 bases each). The CDR3 has 15 residues. Germline V gene data show CDR1 as MDHEN and CDR2 as SYDVKM. Between the trimmed V and J ends, which lost 9 bases and 1 base, there was a span of 19 bases. The CDR3 reads CASNGGRVLSYEQYF. DNA of the CDR3: TGTGCCAGTAATGGGGGGCGGGTCCTTTCCTACGAGCAGTACTTC.

CDR3 loop: CASSFYGAGANVLTF. The DNA of the CDR3 is TGTGCCAGCAGCTTCTATGGGGCCGGGGCCAACGTCCTGACTTTC. The chain couples TRBV5-6 to TRBJ2-6, with D possibly being TRBD1 (5 bases). V shed 2 bases and J shed 4 bases, with 10 bases lying between them. CDR3 size: 15 residues. From germline, CDR1 is SGHDT and CDR2 YYEEEE.

The CDR3 sequence: CASSPSQGSLTEAFF. Written as DNA, the CDR3 is TGTGCCAGCTCACCTTCACAGGGAAGCTTAACTGAAGCTTTCTTT. V is TRBV18 and J is TRBJ1-1, with a possible D match to TRBD1 (6 bases). Looked up from germline, CDR1 is KGHSH and CDR2 is LQKENI. The CDR3 has 15 residues. The V end lost 3 bases, the J end lost 5 bases, and 16 bases lay between the germline ends.

V gene TRBV30 combines with J gene TRBJ2-7; no reliable D call. The CDR3 covers 13 residues. From germline, CDR1 is GTSNPN and CDR2 SVGIG (reference sequence). V lost 5 bases, J lost 2 bases, and 13 bases lay in between. CDR3 amino acids: CAWAGYKAYEQYF. CDR3 DNA sequence: TGTGCCTGGGCCGGGTACAAGGCCTACGAGCAGTACTTC.